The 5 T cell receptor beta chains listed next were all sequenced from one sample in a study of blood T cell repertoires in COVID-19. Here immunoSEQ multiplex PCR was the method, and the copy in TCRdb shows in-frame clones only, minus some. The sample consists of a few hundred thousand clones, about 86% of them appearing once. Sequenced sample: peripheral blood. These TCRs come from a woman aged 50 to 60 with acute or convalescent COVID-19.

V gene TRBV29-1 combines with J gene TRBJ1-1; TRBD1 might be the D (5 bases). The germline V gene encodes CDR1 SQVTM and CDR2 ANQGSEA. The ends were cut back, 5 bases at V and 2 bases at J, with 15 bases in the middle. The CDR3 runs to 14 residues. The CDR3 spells CSVKGPNANTEAFF. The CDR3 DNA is TGCAGCGTTAAGGGGCCCAACGCTAACACTGAAGCTTTCTTT.

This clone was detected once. CDR3 region: CASSPRTGGDTEAFF. CDR3 nucleotide sequence: TGTGCCAGCAGCCCCCGGACAGGGGGGGACACTGAAGCTTTCTTT. J is TRBJ1-1 and V is TRBV14; 10 nucleotides agree with TRBD1. This CDR3 is built from 15 residues. Germline CDR1 SGHDN, CDR2 FVKESK. V was pared by 4 bases and J by 3 bases, with 5 bases of the junction left unmatched. Full variable domain (missing parts from reference TRBV14 and TRBJ1-1): EAGVTQFPSHSVIEKGQTVTLRCDPISGHDNLYWYRRVMGKEIKFLLHFVKESKQDESGMPNNRFLAERTGGTYSTLKVQPAELEDSGVYFCASSPRTGGDTEAFFGQGTRLTVV.

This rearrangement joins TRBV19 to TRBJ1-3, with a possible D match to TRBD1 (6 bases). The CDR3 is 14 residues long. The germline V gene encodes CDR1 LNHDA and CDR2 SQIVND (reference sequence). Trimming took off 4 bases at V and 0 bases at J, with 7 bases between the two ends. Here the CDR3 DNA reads TGTGCCAGTAGTAGGGACACCTCTGGAAACACCATATATTTT. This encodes CASSRDTSGNTIYF.

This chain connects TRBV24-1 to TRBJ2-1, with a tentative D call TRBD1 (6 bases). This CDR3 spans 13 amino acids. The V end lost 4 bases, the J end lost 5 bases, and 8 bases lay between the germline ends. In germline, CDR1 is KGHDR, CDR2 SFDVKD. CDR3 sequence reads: CATSEWTDNEQFF. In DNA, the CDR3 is TGTGCCACCAGTGAGTGGACAGACAATGAGCAGTTCTTC.

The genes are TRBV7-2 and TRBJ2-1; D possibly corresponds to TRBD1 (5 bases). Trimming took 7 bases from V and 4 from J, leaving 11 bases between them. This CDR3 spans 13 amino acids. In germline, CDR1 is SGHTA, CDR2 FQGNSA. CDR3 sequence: CASTLTAYNEQFF. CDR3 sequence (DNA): TGTGCCAGCACCCTGACAGCTTACAATGAGCAGTTCTTC.